This TCR beta chain was recorded in a study of blood T cell repertoires in COVID-19. V was pared by 1 base and J by 2 bases, with 17 bases between. The CDR3 spans 18 residues. The germline gives CDR1 MGHRA, CDR2 YSYEKL. Study processing details: Estimation of nucleated cell counts was performed using reference gene primer amplification. Only in-frame clones appear in the TCRdb table, and some are missing; sequencing was by immunoSEQ multiplex PCR. Clone size and V and J calls were adopted from that table, with D and trimming inferred from the DNA. This sample has 210,000 or so clones; around 86% occur once, and the top ten carry roughly 4.1%.

The V gene is TRBV4-1, the J gene TRBJ2-2, with a possible D match to TRBD2 (6 bases). The receptor's source is a man in his forties or fifties with acute or convalescent COVID-19. Material: peripheral blood. The CDR3 nucleotides are TGCGCCAGCAGCCAAGCCGGCGGGCTAGCGAAAAACACCGGGGAGCTGTTTTTT. Translated, it gives CASSQAGGLAKNTGELFF.